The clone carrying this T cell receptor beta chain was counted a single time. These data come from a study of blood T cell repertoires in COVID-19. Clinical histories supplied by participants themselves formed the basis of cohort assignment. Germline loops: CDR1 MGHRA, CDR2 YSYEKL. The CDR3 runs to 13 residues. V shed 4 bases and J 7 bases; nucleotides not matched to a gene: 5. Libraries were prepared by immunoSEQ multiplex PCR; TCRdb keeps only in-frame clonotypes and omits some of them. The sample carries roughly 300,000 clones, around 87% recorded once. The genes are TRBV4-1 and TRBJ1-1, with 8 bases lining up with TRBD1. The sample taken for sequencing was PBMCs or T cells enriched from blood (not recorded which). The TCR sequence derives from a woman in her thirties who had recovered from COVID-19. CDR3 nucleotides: TGCGCCAGCAGCCTCGACAGGGGCCGTGAAGCTTTCTTT. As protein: CASSLDRGREAFF.